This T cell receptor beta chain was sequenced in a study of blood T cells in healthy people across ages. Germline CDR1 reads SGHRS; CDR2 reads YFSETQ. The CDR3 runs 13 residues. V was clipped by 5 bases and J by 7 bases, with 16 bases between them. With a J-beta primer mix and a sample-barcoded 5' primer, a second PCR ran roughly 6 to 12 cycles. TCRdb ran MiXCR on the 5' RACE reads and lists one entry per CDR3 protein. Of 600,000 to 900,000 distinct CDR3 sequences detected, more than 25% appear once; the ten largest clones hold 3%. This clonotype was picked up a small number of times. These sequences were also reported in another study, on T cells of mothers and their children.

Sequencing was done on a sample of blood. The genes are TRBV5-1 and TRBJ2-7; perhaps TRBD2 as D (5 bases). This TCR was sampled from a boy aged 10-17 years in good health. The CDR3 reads CASRLDGPAEQYF. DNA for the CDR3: TGCGCCAGCAGACTAGATGGGCCCGCGGAGCAGTACTTC. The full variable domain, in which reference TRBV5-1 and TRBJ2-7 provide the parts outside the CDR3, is KAGVTQTPRYLIKTRGQQVTLSCSPISGHRSVSWYQQTPGQGLQFLFEYFSETQRNKGNFPGRFSGRQFSNSRSEMNVSTLELGDSALYLCASRLDGPAEQYFGPGTRLTVT.